Each of the 30 T cell receptor beta chains below was sequenced from the same sample in a study of graft-versus-host responses after intestinal transplantation. Only in-frame clones appear in the TCRdb table, and some are missing; sequencing was by immunoSEQ multiplex PCR. In the table there are approximately 10,000 clones, 25% to 30% of which are singletons. The sample in question was alloreactive CD4+ T cells from a mixed lymphocyte reaction culture, obtained before intestinal transplant. Subset denoted: CFSE-low proliferating T cells sorted from roughly 6-day pre-transplant mixed lymphocyte reaction (GvH or HvG direction). Every receptor here comes from a human patient who received an intestinal transplant.

The chain couples TRBV13 to TRBJ2-1; TRBD2 might be the D (5 bases). Germline V gives CDR1 PRHDT, CDR2 FYEKMQ (reference sequence). The CDR3 is 16 residues long. Trimming removed 1 base from V and 2 bases from J, with 12 bases in between. In nucleotides, the CDR3 is TGTGCCAGCAGCTTAGATTCCGGGGTCCCCTACAATGAGCAGTTCTTC. Translated: CASSLDSGVPYNEQFF.

CDR3 sequence reads: CASSALSNTGELFF. The CDR3, as DNA: TGTGCCAGCAGTGCCCTTTCGAACACCGGGGAGCTGTTTTTT. The chain employs TRBV2 and TRBJ2-2; D not certain. The CDR3 loop spans 14 amino acids. The V gene's germline CDR1 is SNHLY and CDR2 FYNNEI. With 4 bases removed from V and 0 bases from J, the gap between germline ends came to 6 bases.

This clone was found a few times. This chain uses TRBV19 with TRBJ1-1; no definite D call. The germline gives CDR1 LNHDA, CDR2 SQIVND (reference sequence). The CDR3 runs to 13 residues. The V end lost 9 bases, the J end lost 5 bases, and 16 bases lay between the germline ends. The CDR3 bases are TGTGCCAGCGGATTGTCGGGATGGACTGAAGCTTTCTTT. Its protein product is CASGLSGWTEAFF.

This clone has just a few counts. The chain couples TRBV11-2 to TRBJ1-1, with 8 positions matching TRBD1. The CDR3 length is 13 residues. After removal of 5 bases from V and 5 bases from J, the junction contained 4 bases not matched to a gene. Germline V gene sequence: CDR1 SGHAT, CDR2 FQNNGV. The chain's CDR3 is CASSLTGETEAFF. The CDR3 bases are TGTGCCAGCAGCCTGACAGGGGAGACTGAAGCTTTCTTT.

This clone occurred a few times. Relative to the germline gene, one junction end is altered; a read error may explain this. Additional DNA sequences in this sample encode the identical CDR3. The V gene is TRBV4-1, the J gene TRBJ2-7; 7 positions match TRBD2. Germline CDR1 is MGHRA and CDR2 is YSYEKL. This CDR3 has 16 residues. The CDR3 loop reads CASSQEVLAASYEQYF. The CDR3, as DNA: TGTGCCAGCAGCCAAGAGGTCCTAGCGGCCTCCTACGAGCAGTACTTC.

This clone ranks as large. J is TRBJ2-1 and V is TRBV4-1; tentative D call: TRBD1 (5 bases). This CDR3 contains 11 residues. V shed 1 base and J shed 12 bases, with 7 bases lying between them. Germline assignment: CDR1 MGHRA and CDR2 YSYEKL. In DNA, the CDR3 is TGCGCCAGCAGCCAAGGCCAGGGGCAGTTCTTC. Translated: CASSQGQGQFF.

Comment on this clone: This could be a read error, since a much larger clone is one nucleotide away. The chain couples TRBV4-2 to TRBJ2-5; 8 nucleotides agree with TRBD2. CDR3 length equals 15 residues. From germline, CDR1 is LGHNA and CDR2 YNFKEQ. With 1 base clipped from V and 2 bases from J, the junction kept 3 bases outside the gene matches. This chain's CDR3 is CASSQVTGGQETQYF. The CDR3 bases are TGTGCCAGCAGCCAAGTCACGGGAGGGCAAGAGACCCAGTACTTC.

V and J are TRBV28 and TRBJ1-1; a weak D match, TRBD1 (6 bases). The V gene's germline CDR1 is MDHEN and CDR2 SYDVKM. The CDR3 has 15 residues. V lost 7 bases, J lost 6 bases, and 21 bases lay in between. The CDR3 protein is CASKIIDSPGAEAFF. DNA for the CDR3: TGTGCCAGCAAGATAATTGACAGCCCAGGGGCTGAAGCTTTCTTT.

This clone has more than one count but fewer than ten. The gene calls are TRBV7-9 and TRBJ1-1, with D hard to call. V gave up 3 bases and J gave up 4 bases, with 6 bases separating them. CDR1 and CDR2 (germline): SEHNR, FQNEAQ (reference sequence). The CDR3 contains 12 residues. The CDR3 DNA reads as TGTGCCAGCAGCTTCTCTCCCACTGAAGCTTTCTTT. Translated, it gives CASSFSPTEAFF.

This clone was detected only a few times. This rearrangement joins TRBV5-1 to TRBJ2-3; no clear D. CDR1 is SGHRS and CDR2 is YFSETQ in the germline V gene. The CDR3 totals 16 residues. Trimming removed 2 bases from V and 6 bases from J, with 19 bases in between. The CDR3 region has the DNA TGCGCCAGCAGCTTACTCTACATTGGGGTGACGGATACGCAGTATTTT. Encoded protein: CASSLLYIGVTDTQYF.

By sample share, this clone is medium-sized (0.01 to 0.1%). This chain uses TRBV19 with TRBJ2-7; D may match TRBD1 or TRBD2 (5 bases each). CDR1 and CDR2 (germline): LNHDA, SQIVND (reference sequence). V lost 3 bases to trimming and J lost 2 bases, with 17 bases between them. This CDR3 is built from 16 residues. CDR3 in amino acids: CASSITGTTAAYEQYF. As DNA, the CDR3 is TGTGCCAGTAGTATTACCGGGACGACGGCGGCCTACGAGCAGTACTTC.

The CDR3 bases are TGTGCCAGCAGCCGCCCGGACAGGCCCGACTACGAGCAGTACTTC. It codes for CASSRPDRPDYEQYF. The chain combines TRBV11-3 with TRBJ2-7; 7 bases line up with TRBD1. V gave up 5 bases and J gave up 3 bases; unmatched junction bases: 10. Per germline, CDR1 SGHNT and CDR2 YENEEA. The CDR3 totals 15 residues.

The chain has TRBV13 and TRBJ2-7, with D possibly TRBD1 on 6 matching bases. CDR1 and CDR2 (germline): PRHDT, FYEKMQ (reference sequence). The CDR3 has 18 residues. Trimming pared 0 bases from V and 0 bases from J, leaving 18 bases between. The CDR3 sequence is CASSLGPPGAERSYEQYF. CDR3 sequence (DNA): TGTGCCAGCAGCTTAGGCCCCCCAGGGGCGGAACGCTCCTACGAGCAGTACTTC.

This clone showed up just a few times. The rearrangement links TRBV11-2 to TRBJ1-3; a possible D gene is TRBD1 (5 bases). The germline CDR1 and CDR2 sequences are SGHAT and FQNNGV. The germline V and J ends were trimmed by 0 bases and 0 bases, with 21 bases remaining between them. The CDR3 contains 20 residues. Written as DNA, the CDR3 is TGTGCCAGCAGCTTAGACTATTTATCTGGGGGGGTTGCCTCTGGAAACACCATATATTTT. Amino acids: CASSLDYLSGGVASGNTIYF.

In DNA form, the CDR3 reads TGTGCCAGTAGACAGGGGTTCGGGCAGCCCCAGCATTTT. Translated: CASRQGFGQPQHF. V usage is TRBV19 and J usage is TRBJ1-5, with 7 bases identical to TRBD1. CDR1 is LNHDA, CDR2 SQIVND, per germline (reference sequence). The V segment lost 6 bases and the J segment 7 bases; nucleotides outside the gene matches: 6. The CDR3 is 13 residues long.

This clone was seen a few times. CDR3: CASSPAMKGEGLKTQYF. The DNA for the CDR3 is TGTGCCAGCAGCCCAGCGATGAAGGGGGAGGGTTTGAAGACCCAGTACTTC. The V and J genes are TRBV9 and TRBJ2-5, with D perhaps TRBD2 (7 bases). The germline V gene encodes CDR1 SGDLS and CDR2 YYNGEE. Trimming removed 4 bases at V and 6 bases at J, with 25 bases between. This CDR3 has 17 residues.

This clone was observed a few times. The rearrangement uses TRBV7-9 and TRBJ1-1; D is unclear. V lost 5 bases and J 7 bases, leaving 17 bases between the germline ends. This CDR3 has 14 residues. The germline gives CDR1 SEHNR, CDR2 FQNEAQ (reference sequence). CDR3 DNA: TGTGCCAGCAGCCCGGATAGAGCGCCGTTTGAAGCTTTCTTT. It specifies CASSPDRAPFEAFF.

The chain has TRBV7-9 and TRBJ2-3, with 13 bases lining up with TRBD2. The CDR3 extends over 16 amino acids. With V trimmed by 5 bases and J by 3 bases, 5 bases remained unmatched. Per germline, CDR1 SEHNR and CDR2 FQNEAQ (reference sequence). The CDR3 DNA follows: TGTGCCAGCAGCCAAGGACTAGCGGGAGATACAGATACGCAGTATTTT. Translation gives CASSQGLAGDTDTQYF.

Relative to its sample, this clone is medium-sized. This chain joins TRBV7-9 and TRBJ2-7; the D gene is possibly TRBD2 (6 bases). V lost 1 base and J 5 bases, leaving 12 bases between the germline ends. The CDR3 runs 14 residues. The germline V gene has CDR1 SEHNR and CDR2 FQNEAQ (reference sequence). Here the CDR3 DNA reads TGTGCCAGCAGCTTAGGGCTAGCGCCAGACGAGCAGTACTTC. As protein: CASSLGLAPDEQYF.

V usage is TRBV7-9 and J usage is TRBJ2-1; 8 nucleotides line up with TRBD2. The germline V gene encodes CDR1 SEHNR and CDR2 FQNEAQ (reference sequence). Trimming cost V 2 bases and J 2 bases; bases outside gene matches: 5. This CDR3 has 16 amino acids. DNA of the CDR3: TGTGCCAGCAGCTTATTGGCGGGAGGACCCTACAATGAGCAGTTCTTC. Translating it yields CASSLLAGGPYNEQFF. The full variable domain, with the rest looked up from reference TRBV7-9 and TRBJ2-1, is DTGVSQNPRHKITKRGQNVTFRCDPISEHNRLYWYRQTLGQGPEFLTYFQNEAQLEKSRLLSDRFSAERPKGSFSTLEIQRTEQGDSAMYLCASSLLAGGPYNEQFFGPGTRLTVL.

The rearrangement uses TRBV4-1 and TRBJ2-1; D is ambiguous. The germline CDR1 and CDR2 sequences are MGHRA and YSYEKL. Trimming took 0 bases from V and 8 from J, leaving 14 bases between them. This CDR3 region has 15 residues. CDR3 residues: CASSQELGRTDEQFF. CDR3 coding DNA: TGCGCCAGCAGCCAAGAACTCGGTAGAACGGATGAGCAGTTCTTC.

The rearrangement uses TRBV19 and TRBJ2-3, with unresolved D. Between the trimmed V and J ends, which lost 7 bases and 7 bases, there was a span of 6 bases. CDR1 and CDR2 (germline): LNHDA, SQIVND (reference sequence). The CDR3 extends over 10 amino acids. The CDR3 DNA follows: TGTGCCAGTATGGGGAATACGCAGTATTTT. It specifies CASMGNTQYF.

The genes are TRBV27 and TRBJ2-6; 9 positions agree with TRBD2. The CDR3 is 18 amino acids. Germline V gene lookup returns CDR1 MNHEY and CDR2 SMNVEV (reference sequence). The J segment lost 2 bases and the V segment lost 2 bases, leaving 7 bases of the junction unmatched. CDR3 nucleotide sequence: TGTGCCAGCAGTTTAGGCCTAGCGGGAAACCCTGGGGCCAACGTCCTGACTTTC. As protein: CASSLGLAGNPGANVLTF.

The chain employs TRBV11-2 and TRBJ2-7, with D possibly called TRBD1 or TRBD2 (5 bases each). V lost 3 bases and J lost 3, with 12 bases in between. The CDR3 has 14 amino acids. Germline V gene lookup returns CDR1 SGHAT and CDR2 FQNNGV. The CDR3 region is CASSFGTSYYEQYF. The CDR3 nucleotides read TGTGCCAGCAGCTTTGGGACGTCGTACTACGAGCAGTACTTC.

In its sample, this clone was seen once. The chain links TRBV10-2 to TRBJ1-2, with a possible D match to TRBD1 (5 bases). V was pared by 3 bases and J by 7 bases, with 18 bases between. The CDR3 totals 15 residues. From germline, CDR1 is WSHSY and CDR2 SAAADI. The CDR3 bases are TGCGCCAGCAGTGATTTGGGACCGACGCGGGGTGGCTACACCTTC. Translation gives CASSDLGPTRGGYTF.

This clone was seen more than once but under ten times. This chain joins TRBV6-6 and TRBJ1-2, with a weak D call TRBD1 (5 bases). V was clipped by 5 bases and J by 7 bases, with 14 bases between them. Germline V CDR1 and CDR2: MNHNY, SVGAGI (reference sequence). The CDR3 contains 13 residues. The CDR3 reads CASSTSGSSGYTF. The CDR3 coding sequence is TGTGCCAGCAGTACCTCAGGGTCCTCTGGCTACACCTTC.

This clone ranks as medium-sized. The CDR3 region is CASSLGVGDRGYEQYF. For the CDR3, the DNA is TGTGCCAGCAGCTTGGGTGTCGGGGACAGGGGGTACGAGCAGTACTTC. The chain is built from TRBV5-5 and TRBJ2-7, with 11 bases identical to TRBD1. The CDR3 covers 16 residues. With V trimmed by 0 bases and J by 4 bases, 6 bases remained unmatched. The germline V gene has CDR1 SGHKS and CDR2 YYEKEE (reference sequence).

By share, this clone counts as medium-sized. The chain recombines TRBV7-8 with TRBJ1-2, with D hard to call. The CDR3 spans 14 residues. Germline V gives CDR1 SGHVS, CDR2 FQNEAQ. The V end was cut by 1 base, the J end by 4 bases, with 10 bases between. Here the CDR3 DNA reads TGTGCCAGCAGCTTAGTAGGGCGTTTCTATGGCTACACCTTC. Its protein product is CASSLVGRFYGYTF.

The CDR3 loop is CASSQHTNYGYTF. The CDR3 nucleotides read TGTGCCAGCAGCCAACACACCAACTATGGCTACACCTTC. V is TRBV14 and J is TRBJ1-2; no reliable D call. The germline V gene encodes CDR1 SGHDN and CDR2 FVKESK. The length of the CDR3 is 13 residues. The V and J ends lost 2 bases and 2 bases respectively, with 6 bases between them.

This clone occurred a few times. The rearrangement links TRBV10-3 to TRBJ1-2; no firm D call. The V and J ends lost 0 bases and 9 bases respectively, with 5 bases between them. This CDR3 comprises 11 residues. The germline CDR1 and CDR2 sequences are ENHRY and SYGVKD. CDR3 nucleotide sequence: TGTGCCATCAGTGAGTCCGGACGCTACACCTTC. Translation: CAISESGRYTF.